The T cell receptor beta chain described here comes from a study of T cells in Graves' hyperthyroidism and ophthalmopathy. The source material, RNA transcripts, was used to amplify TCR beta CDR3 regions. In the first-round RT-PCR of the TCR CDR3, the HTBI primer set was used. TCRdb analysed the multiplex PCR reads with MiXCR anew, one entry per CDR3 protein. The repertoire has 480,000 or so distinct CDR3 sequences, roughly 45% of them found once; the top ten carry about 40%. Study results and limitations: Blood also contained most expanded thyroid clonotypes above 0.001.

On this clonotype itself: The target antigen is unknown.

V shed 4 bases, J shed 1 base, and the junction held 6 bases outside the gene matches. The CDR3 is made up of 15 amino acids. Germline V lookup: CDR1 SGDLS, CDR2 YYNGEE. The sample consisted of peripheral blood or thyroid tissue (not recorded which). This receptor was identified in an adult woman with Graves' disease, either hyperthyroidism or ophthalmopathy (not recorded which). This chain joins TRBV9 and TRBJ2-5, with 8 nucleotides matching TRBD2. The CDR3 loop reads CASSLQAGAQETQYF. CDR3 sequence (DNA): TGTGCCAGCAGCCTCCAAGCGGGAGCCCAAGAGACCCAGTACTTC.